These 14 T cell receptor beta chains share one sample of origin, sequenced in a study of regulatory T cells in long-lasting Graves disease. The sample's time point: newly diagnosed GD, antithyroid drugs for less than 3 months. The TCR library was prepared using RNA isolated from PBMCs. The authors built TCR beta libraries using iRepertoire HTBI primers and Arm-PCR of CDR3 regions. TCRdb redid the calling of the multiplex PCR reads with MiXCR, one entry per CDR3 protein. The sample lists 580,000 or so distinct CDR3 sequences; about 15% were seen once. This same sample was also part of a study on T cells in Graves' hyperthyroidism and ophthalmopathy.

The sequences come from peripheral blood mononuclear cells (PBMCs), collected at new diagnosis, from a patient treated with antithyroid drugs. The receptors were gathered from a man younger than 35 with Graves disease.

This chain connects TRBV4-1 to TRBJ2-7; perhaps D is TRBD1 or TRBD2 (6 bases each). The ends were cut back, 0 bases at V and 3 bases at J, with 12 bases in the middle. CDR3 length equals 15 residues. CDR1 and CDR2 from the germline V gene are MGHRA and YSYEKL. In DNA, the CDR3 is TGCGCCAGCAGCCAAGAGTCGAGGGGGGTCTACGAGCAGTACTTC. Translating it yields CASSQESRGVYEQYF.

This clonotype was observed at least ten times. This chain uses TRBV3-1 with TRBJ2-1, with 11 bases aligning to TRBD2. This CDR3 is built from 16 residues. Looked up from germline, CDR1 is LGHDT and CDR2 is YNNKEL (reference sequence). V lost 3 bases and J lost 3; bases outside the gene matches: 4. In DNA, the CDR3 is TGTGCCAGCAGCCAGGGTAGCGGGGGGGGCTACAATGAGCAGTTCTTC. Encoded protein: CASSQGSGGGYNEQFF.

The genes are TRBV7-9 and TRBJ1-2; D is uncertain. V was trimmed by 1 base and J by 6 bases, leaving 12 bases between them. The CDR3 extends over 14 amino acids. The germline V gene has CDR1 SEHNR and CDR2 FQNEAQ (reference sequence). CDR3 loop: CASSLGSAGHGYTF. DNA for the CDR3: TGTGCCAGCAGCTTAGGGAGTGCAGGACATGGCTACACCTTC.

This clonotype was counted at least ten times. The chain carries TRBV11-1 and TRBJ2-1; D unresolved. This CDR3 has 16 amino acids. V dropped 5 bases and J dropped 0 bases, with 14 bases sitting between them. Per germline, CDR1 SGHAT and CDR2 FQDESV (reference sequence). The CDR3 sequence: CASSPLESSSYNEQFF. The CDR3 DNA reads as TGTGCCAGCAGCCCCCTGGAGTCGAGCTCCTACAATGAGCAGTTCTTC.

The chain employs TRBV30 and TRBJ2-7; maybe TRBD1 (5 bases). V dropped 4 bases and J dropped 5 bases, with 15 bases sitting between them. CDR1 and CDR2 (germline): GTSNPN, SVGIG (reference sequence). The CDR3 runs 13 residues. CDR3 DNA sequence: TGTGCCTGGACCAGGGTTGATAGCAACGAGCAGTACTTC. It translates to CAWTRVDSNEQYF.

Turning to this clonotype: A read error is possible here, since a much larger clone lies one base away. This CDR3 is missing its conserved last phenylalanine or tryptophan, likely due to a read error. The chain links TRBV13 to TRBJ2-7; TRBD2 agrees at 8 bases. V was pared by 5 bases and J by 6 bases, with 15 bases of the junction left unmatched. The length of the CDR3 is 16 residues. Germline loops: CDR1 PRHDT, CDR2 FYEKMQ (reference sequence). The chain's CDR3 is CASSPGGAYPSREQYS. Written as DNA, the CDR3 is TGTGCCAGCAGCCCGGGGGGGGCCTACCCCTCCCGCGAGCAGTACTCC.

This clonotype showed up many times. V usage is TRBV28 and J usage is TRBJ1-1; D remains ambiguous. The V and J ends lost 2 bases and 4 bases respectively, with 5 bases between them. Germline loops: CDR1 MDHEN, CDR2 SYDVKM. CDR3 length equals 12 residues. This chain's CDR3 is CASSLRVTEAFF. The CDR3 nucleotides read TGTGCCAGCAGTTTACGGGTCACTGAAGCTTTCTTT.

The sample holds many counts of this clonotype. This chain uses TRBV20-1 with TRBJ1-5; D is perhaps TRBD1 (6 bases). Trimming removed 5 bases at V and 7 bases at J, with 21 bases between. Germline V gives CDR1 DFQATT, CDR2 SNEGSKA (reference sequence). The CDR3 is made up of 15 amino acids. CDR3 residues: CSAVTGMVGGQPQHF. CDR3 coding DNA: TGCAGTGCTGTAACAGGGATGGTAGGAGGGCAGCCCCAGCATTTT.

This clonotype was picked up one time. With a much larger clone just one base away, this may be a read error. No conserved phenylalanine or tryptophan is present at the end of the CDR3, so a read error is the likely explanation. The rearrangement links TRBV30 to TRBJ1-5; no reliable D call. Per germline, CDR1 GTSNPN and CDR2 SVGIG (reference sequence). The germline V and J ends were trimmed by 2 bases and 3 bases, with 8 bases remaining between them. CDR3 length: 13 amino acids. CDR3 region: CAWSLSDNQPQHL. The CDR3 region has the DNA TGTGCCTGGAGTTTATCTGACAATCAGCCCCAGCATTTA.

The sample holds many counts of this clonotype. The V gene is TRBV12-3 or TRBV12-4, the J gene TRBJ2-5; TRBD1 matches 7 bases. The length of the CDR3 is 13 residues. J gave up 4 bases and V 5 bases, and 4 bases lay outside the gene matches. The CDR3 reads CASSPQGRETQYF. CDR3 bases: TGTGCCAGCAGTCCACAGGGGAGAGAGACCCAGTACTTC.

This clonotype has more than one count but fewer than ten. This chain joins TRBV27 and TRBJ2-1; 7 bases agree with TRBD2. This CDR3 has 15 residues. V gave up 3 bases and J gave up 4 bases; unmatched junction bases: 6. CDR1 is MNHEY and CDR2 is SMNVEV in the germline V gene (reference sequence). CDR3 protein: CASSLGGSLYNEQFF. Here the CDR3 DNA reads TGTGCCAGCAGTTTGGGCGGGAGCCTTTACAATGAGCAGTTCTTC.

Only a few counts were recorded for this clonotype. The chain combines TRBV30 with TRBJ1-3; no clear D. This CDR3 region has 10 residues. Trimming took 1 base from V and 5 from J, leaving 0 bases between them. Germline CDR1 is GTSNPN and CDR2 is SVGIG (reference sequence). Here the CDR3 DNA reads TGTGCCTGGAGTGGAAACACCATATATTTT. This gives the protein CAWSGNTIYF.

V gene TRBV2 combines with J gene TRBJ2-3; possibly TRBD1 or TRBD2 for D (5 bases each). Germline loops: CDR1 SNHLY, CDR2 FYNNEI. The V gene lost 4 bases and the J gene lost 5 bases, with 13 bases spanning the gap. This CDR3 has 14 amino acids. The CDR3 DNA is TGTGCCAGCAGTGGCGGAAGAGGGGTAGATACGCAGTATTTT. Translating gives CASSGGRGVDTQYF.

This clonotype was detected many times. This chain joins TRBV7-2 and TRBJ2-3; 8 nucleotides match TRBD2. The CDR3 spans 16 residues. V shed 4 bases and J 4 bases; nucleotides not matched to a gene: 10. Germline V lookup: CDR1 SGHTA, CDR2 FQGNSA. The CDR3 loop reads CASSSVAGRVSDTQYF. In DNA form, the CDR3 reads TGTGCCAGCAGCTCTGTAGCGGGAAGAGTGTCAGATACGCAGTATTTT.